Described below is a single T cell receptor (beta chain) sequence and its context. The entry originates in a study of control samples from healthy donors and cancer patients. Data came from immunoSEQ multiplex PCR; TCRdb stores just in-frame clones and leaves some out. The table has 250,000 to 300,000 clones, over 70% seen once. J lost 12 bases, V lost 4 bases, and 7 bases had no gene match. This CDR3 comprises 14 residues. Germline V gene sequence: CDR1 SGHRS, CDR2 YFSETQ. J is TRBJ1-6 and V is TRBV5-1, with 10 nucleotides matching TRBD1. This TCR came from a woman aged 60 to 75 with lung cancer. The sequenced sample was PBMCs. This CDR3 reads CASSPGTGALPLHF. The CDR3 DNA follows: TGCGCCAGCAGCCCAGGGACAGGGGCACTACCCCTCCACTTT.